These 18 T cell receptor beta chains originate from one sample sequenced in a study of T cells in Graves' hyperthyroidism and ophthalmopathy. TCR beta CDR3 regions were amplified from RNA transcripts. In the first-round RT-PCR of the TCR CDR3, the HTBI primer set was used. TCRdb reprocessed the multiplex PCR reads via MiXCR and lists one record per CDR3 protein. Here the sample spans roughly 180,000 distinct CDR3 sequences, over 15% being singletons. Sequencing used blood. The receptors here all came from a woman aged 50 to 60 with Graves' hyperthyroidism.

This clonotype appeared many times. The chain recombines TRBV19 with TRBJ2-1, with 9 positions matching TRBD1. V was pared by 7 bases and J by 4 bases, with 5 bases of the junction left unmatched. The CDR3 loop spans 14 amino acids. Germline CDR1 LNHDA, CDR2 SQIVND (reference sequence). CDR3 residues: CASTYRGLYNEQFF. The CDR3 nucleotides are TGTGCCAGTACCTACAGGGGGCTATACAATGAGCAGTTCTTC.

Many counts were recorded for this clonotype. This chain links TRBV18 with TRBJ2-7; a weak D match, TRBD1 (6 bases). The germline V gene encodes CDR1 KGHSH and CDR2 LQKENI. The V and J ends lost 4 bases and 7 bases respectively, with 17 bases between them. The CDR3 covers 14 residues. CDR3 nucleotides: TGTGCCAGCTCACAGGTGGTACAGGGCGAAGAGCAGTACTTC. Translation: CASSQVVQGEEQYF.

The V call is TRBV7-9, the J call TRBJ2-3; 14 positions agree with TRBD2. With 4 bases clipped from V and 6 bases from J, the junction kept 6 bases outside the gene matches. Per germline, CDR1 SEHNR and CDR2 FQNEAQ (reference sequence). The CDR3 runs 16 residues. The CDR3 is CASSSGLAGVADTQYF. The DNA of the CDR3 is TGTGCCAGCAGCTCGGGACTAGCGGGAGTGGCGGATACGCAGTATTTT.

This clonotype was seen at least ten times. The CDR3 DNA follows: TGTGCCAGCAGCTTAGTAATCGCGAAGGTGGCCAGCAACTCCTACAATGAGCAGTTCTTC. Amino acid sequence: CASSLVIAKVASNSYNEQFF. The chain has TRBV7-6 and TRBJ2-1; D is unclear. V dropped 1 base and J dropped 0 bases, with 22 bases sitting between them. In germline, CDR1 is SGHVS, CDR2 FNYEAQ. The length of the CDR3 is 20 residues.

This clonotype showed up many times. V gene TRBV5-1 combines with J gene TRBJ1-1; D perhaps matches TRBD1 (5 bases). Germline V lookup: CDR1 SGHRS, CDR2 YFSETQ. V dropped 4 bases and J dropped 0 bases, with 13 bases sitting between them. This CDR3 region has 15 residues. In DNA form, the CDR3 reads TGCGCCAGCAGCAGGGCAGGGAAGCTGAACACTGAAGCTTTCTTT. Its protein is CASSRAGKLNTEAFF.

This clonotype was recorded many times. The J gene is TRBJ2-3, the V gene TRBV18; unclear D gene. The CDR3 consists of 14 residues. V shed 1 base and J shed 2 bases, with 7 bases lying between them. Germline CDR1 and CDR2: KGHSH and LQKENI. CDR3 residues: CASSPRGNTDTQYF. As DNA, the CDR3 is TGTGCCAGCTCACCACGGGGTAACACAGATACGCAGTATTTT.

This clonotype came up a few times. CDR3 in amino acids: CAISEGTGSQETQYF. The CDR3 DNA reads TGTGCCATCAGTGAAGGAACAGGGAGCCAAGAGACCCAGTACTTC. V usage is TRBV10-3 and J usage is TRBJ2-5; weak D call: TRBD1 (6 bases). Germline lookup yields CDR1 ENHRY and CDR2 SYGVKD. Trimming removed 3 bases at V and 1 base at J, with 12 bases between. The CDR3 runs to 15 residues.

At least ten counts were recorded for this clonotype. The rearrangement joins TRBV11-2 to TRBJ2-5, with D perhaps matching TRBD1 or TRBD2 (6 bases each). The V gene lost 1 base and the J gene lost 5 bases, with 20 bases spanning the gap. The CDR3 loop spans 17 amino acids. In germline, CDR1 is SGHAT, CDR2 FQNNGV. The CDR3 region has the DNA TGTGCCAGCAGCTTAGTCGCTGGGGGGCCCTGGGGTGAGACCCAGTACTTC. It specifies CASSLVAGGPWGETQYF.

This clonotype came up many times. The V and J genes are TRBV15 and TRBJ2-7; D possibly corresponds to TRBD2 (6 bases). CDR1 is LNHNV, CDR2 YYDKDF, per germline (reference sequence). The ends were cut back, 4 bases at V and 0 bases at J, with 10 bases in the middle. The CDR3 covers 14 residues. The CDR3 spells CATSTDGGSYEQYF. CDR3 in DNA: TGTGCCACCAGCACCGACGGGGGCTCCTACGAGCAGTACTTC.

This clonotype was recorded at least ten times. The chain couples TRBV9 to TRBJ2-5; TRBD1 matches at 8 bases. The CDR3 is made up of 15 amino acids. The V gene's germline CDR1 is SGDLS and CDR2 YYNGEE. V lost 4 bases to trimming and J lost 4 bases; unmatched junction nucleotides: 9. Written as DNA, the CDR3 is TGTGCCAGCAGCCTTCACCCAGACAGGGGAGAGACCCAGTACTTC. As protein: CASSLHPDRGETQYF. Using reference TRBV9 and TRBJ2-5 for the parts outside the CDR3, the full variable domain is DSGVTQTPKHLITATGQRVTLRCSPRSGDLSVYWYQQSLDQGLQFLIQYYNGEERAKGNILERFSAQQFPDLHSELNLSSLELGDSALYFCASSLHPDRGETQYFGPGTRLLVL.

This clonotype has a count of ten or more. The rearrangement joins TRBV6-2 or TRBV6-3 to TRBJ2-5, with a tentative D call TRBD1 (6 bases). With 3 bases removed from V and 1 base from J, the gap between germline ends came to 12 bases. The CDR3 has 15 residues. The germline V gene encodes CDR1 MNHEY and CDR2 SVGEGT. CDR3 bases: TGTGCCAGCAGTTATCAGGGGCCCCCCCAAGAGACCCAGTACTTC. Its translation: CASSYQGPPQETQYF.

This clonotype was observed many times. V usage is TRBV7-2 and J usage is TRBJ1-1, with 7 bases fitting TRBD1. J gave up 5 bases and V 4 bases, and 10 bases lay outside the gene matches. The CDR3 length is 15 residues. Germline CDR1 reads SGHTA; CDR2 reads FQGNSA. This CDR3 reads CASSSKGQRGTEAFF. In DNA form, the CDR3 reads TGTGCCAGCAGCTCTAAGGGACAGAGGGGTACTGAAGCTTTCTTT.

A few counts support this clonotype. V usage is TRBV29-1 and J usage is TRBJ1-2; 9 bases match TRBD1. The CDR3 has 11 amino acids. V was pared by 7 bases and J by 6 bases, with 3 bases of the junction left unmatched. CDR1 SQVTM and CDR2 ANQGSEA come from the germline V gene. The CDR3 reads CSADRGDGYTF. The DNA of the CDR3 is TGCAGCGCGGACAGGGGTGATGGCTACACCTTC.

This clonotype was counted ten times or more. The V gene is TRBV20-1, the J gene TRBJ2-2; 9 bases are a match to TRBD1. With 0 bases clipped from V and 7 bases from J, the junction kept 6 bases outside the gene matches. The CDR3 contains 15 residues. CDR1 is DFQATT, CDR2 SNEGSKA, per germline (reference sequence). In nucleotides, the CDR3 is TGCAGTGCTAGAGAGGGGGACAGGGATCACGGGGAGCTGTTTTTT. Translation gives CSAREGDRDHGELFF.

This clonotype appeared many times. J is TRBJ1-5 and V is TRBV7-2; D not certain. The CDR3 totals 13 residues. Per the germline V gene, CDR1 is SGHTA and CDR2 is FQGNSA. V lost 3 bases and J lost 0, with 3 bases in between. As DNA, the CDR3 is TGTGCCAGCAGCTTTGGTAGCAATCAGCCCCAGCATTTT. Protein sequence: CASSFGSNQPQHF.

The chain joins TRBV6-1 to TRBJ2-7; D perhaps matches TRBD2 (6 bases). Trimming pared 6 bases from V and 0 bases from J, leaving 6 bases between. This CDR3 is 12 amino acids long. Germline values: CDR1 MNHNS, CDR2 SASEGT. The CDR3 loop reads CASRGGSYEQYF. The CDR3 DNA reads TGTGCCAGCAGGGGGGGCTCCTACGAGCAGTACTTC.

In this sample, this clonotype turned up a few times. The chain carries TRBV20-1 and TRBJ2-7; D perhaps matches TRBD1 (6 bases). Germline-derived CDR1 and CDR2 are DFQATT and SNEGSKA (reference sequence). The CDR3 sequence is 13 residues long. The V end was cut by 6 bases, the J end by 13 bases, with 25 bases between. The CDR3 DNA sequence: TGCAGTGCCCACCGTGGACAGAGCTACGAGCGATACTTC. Translating gives CSAHRGQSYERYF.

V is TRBV5-1 and J is TRBJ1-4; 10 nucleotides align to TRBD1. From germline, CDR1 is SGHRS and CDR2 YFSETQ. Trimming at V came to 0 bases and at J to 6 bases, leaving 8 bases not matched to a gene. This CDR3 is 17 amino acids long. The CDR3 loop is CASSLGPPGTGDEKLFF. The CDR3 bases are TGCGCCAGCAGCTTGGGACCCCCGGGGACAGGGGATGAAAAACTGTTTTTT.